The 20 T cell receptor beta chains below all came from one sample that was sequenced in a study of T cells in Graves' hyperthyroidism and ophthalmopathy. The investigators amplified TCR beta CDR3 regions from RNA transcripts. TCR CDR3 underwent first-round RT-PCR with the HTBI primer set. MiXCR, run by TCRdb on the multiplex PCR reads, gives a single entry per CDR3 protein. Among tens of thousands of distinct CDR3 sequences listed, 40% to 55% were seen once. Sequenced material: blood. The receptors originated from a woman aged 50 to 60 with Graves' hyperthyroidism that later progressed to Graves' ophthalmopathy.

With regard to this clonotype: Germline is not matched at one junction end, which may reflect a read error. V usage is TRBV10-3 and J usage is TRBJ1-2; no reliable D call. CDR3 length: 12 residues. CDR1 and CDR2 from the germline V gene are ENHRY and SYGVKD. CDR3 sequence (DNA): TGTGACATCAAAGGTTTTGGGTATGGCTACACCTTC. Protein product: CDIKGFGYGYTF.

This clonotype has a count of ten or more. This rearrangement joins TRBV12-3 or TRBV12-4 to TRBJ2-1, with 10 bases identical to TRBD2. Unmatched junction bases numbered 8, after V lost 0 bases and J lost 9 bases. The CDR3 runs to 16 residues. The CDR3 sequence is CASSLAQVAGGGEQFF. CDR3 DNA: TGTGCCAGCAGTTTAGCGCAGGTAGCGGGAGGCGGTGAGCAGTTCTTC.

The rearrangement joins TRBV6-5 to TRBJ2-3; no clear D. This CDR3 region has 14 residues. Germline V gives CDR1 MNHEY, CDR2 SVGAGI. Trimming cost V 2 bases and J 11 bases, with 17 bases left between them. CDR3 loop: CASSYTSLGNEQYF. The CDR3 region has the DNA TGTGCCAGCAGTTACACTTCCTTGGGCAATGAGCAGTATTTT.

In this sample, this clonotype is medium-sized. V gene TRBV10-3 combines with J gene TRBJ2-2; D uncertain. Germline CDR1 is ENHRY and CDR2 is SYGVKD. CDR3 length: 14 amino acids. Trimming removed 3 bases from V and 5 bases from J, with 10 bases in between. The CDR3 DNA reads as TGTGCCATCAGTGATATGGCCTTAACCGGGGAGCTGTTTTTT. This translates into CAISDMALTGELFF.

This sequence joins TRBV24-1 and TRBJ2-1; D is unclear. Germline V lookup: CDR1 KGHDR, CDR2 SFDVKD. The V and J ends lost 4 bases and 10 bases respectively, with 4 bases between them. The length of the CDR3 is 10 residues. As DNA, the CDR3 is TGTGCCACCAGTGACTACGAGCAGTTCTTC. It is translated as CATSDYEQFF.

The chain uses TRBV5-5 and TRBJ2-7; 9 positions agree with TRBD2. After removal of 0 bases from V and 0 bases from J, the junction contained 4 bases not matched to a gene. Germline loops: CDR1 SGHKS, CDR2 YYEKEE (reference sequence). This CDR3 is 16 amino acids long. The CDR3: CASSLEGLAASYEQYF. Here the CDR3 DNA reads TGTGCCAGCAGCTTGGAGGGACTAGCCGCCTCCTACGAGCAGTACTTC.

This clonotype was recorded many times. This rearrangement joins TRBV18 to TRBJ2-5, with D unresolved. V lost 0 bases and J 2 bases, leaving 4 bases between the germline ends. Germline V gene lookup returns CDR1 KGHSH and CDR2 LQKENI. The CDR3 contains 13 residues. The CDR3 bases are TGTGCCAGCTCACCACCGGGTCAAGAGACCCAGTACTTC. Its translation: CASSPPGQETQYF.

In the case of this clonotype: A much larger clone lies a single base off, so this may be a read error. This CDR3 is missing its conserved last phenylalanine or tryptophan, likely due to a read error. The chain recombines TRBV18 with TRBJ1-1; a weak D match, TRBD1 (5 bases). The ends were cut back, 4 bases at V and 7 bases at J, with 13 bases in the middle. The germline V gene encodes CDR1 KGHSH and CDR2 LQKENI. The CDR3 runs to 13 residues. The CDR3 reads CASSLIGTVEAFL. DNA for the CDR3: TGTGCCAGCTCACTAATCGGGACGGTTGAAGCTTTCCTT.

This clonotype has at least ten counts. The chain joins TRBV27 to TRBJ2-2; 7 bases are shared with TRBD1. CDR3 length: 14 amino acids. With V trimmed by 6 bases and J by 4 bases, 5 bases remained unmatched. Per germline, CDR1 MNHEY and CDR2 SMNVEV (reference sequence). Here the CDR3 DNA reads TGTGCCAGCAGCAGACAGGGCACCACCGGGGAGCTGTTTTTT. It codes for CASSRQGTTGELFF.

This clonotype was seen at least ten times. The J gene is TRBJ1-1, the V gene TRBV19, with a tentative D call TRBD1 (5 bases). Trimming took off 5 bases at V and 3 bases at J, with 10 bases between the two ends. Germline CDR1 is LNHDA and CDR2 is SQIVND (reference sequence). The CDR3 is 13 residues long. CDR3 in DNA: TGTGCCAGTAGTTTCGGGGCGGACACTGAAGCTTTCTTT. This sequence encodes CASSFGADTEAFF.

This clonotype was detected many times. The rearrangement joins TRBV11-3 to TRBJ2-3, with TRBD2 identical over 13 bases. The CDR3 is made up of 17 amino acids. The V and J ends lost 5 bases and 1 base, in that order; junction bases with no gene match: 6. Germline V gives CDR1 SGHNT, CDR2 YENEEA. This chain's CDR3 is CASSRTSGSGGTDTQYF. The CDR3, as DNA: TGTGCCAGCAGCCGGACTAGCGGGAGCGGGGGCACAGATACGCAGTATTTT.

This clonotype was observed many times. The chain is built from TRBV10-3 and TRBJ2-2; TRBD1 aligns across 7 bases. V was pared by 0 bases and J by 4 bases, with 5 bases of the junction left unmatched. Germline values: CDR1 ENHRY, CDR2 SYGVKD. The CDR3 spans 16 residues. The CDR3 coding sequence is TGTGCCATCAGTGAGTCGAGGGGGCTGGGCACCGGGGAGCTGTTTTTT. It codes for CAISESRGLGTGELFF.

The table lists this clonotype with many counts. The chain has TRBV19 and TRBJ2-7; the match to TRBD2 covers 7 bases. The CDR3 is 14 amino acids. Germline CDR1 LNHDA, CDR2 SQIVND (reference sequence). J gave up 4 bases and V 5 bases, and 8 bases lay outside the gene matches. As DNA, the CDR3 is TGTGCCAGTAGTCCCAACTCGGGAGGTTACGAGCAGTACTTC. This gives the protein CASSPNSGGYEQYF.

This clonotype was seen repeatedly, ten times or more. This chain joins TRBV7-2 and TRBJ1-2; D uncertain. Trimming shortened V by 5 bases and J by 6 bases, and 16 bases separated the two germline ends. Per the germline V gene, CDR1 is SGHTA and CDR2 is FQGNSA. The CDR3 runs to 14 residues. CDR3 amino acids: CASSQDQTGNGYTF. For the CDR3, the DNA is TGTGCCAGCAGCCAGGACCAGACGGGGAATGGCTACACCTTC.

By share, this clonotype counts as medium-sized. Germline is not matched at one junction end, which may reflect a read error. The chain combines TRBV7-7 with TRBJ2-3, with a possible D match to TRBD2 (5 bases). There are 13 residues in the CDR3. CDR1 is SSHAT, CDR2 FNYEAQ, per germline (reference sequence). CDR3 nucleotide sequence: TGTGCTAGCAGCTTAGCGTCAGGCAATACGCAGTATTTT. This codes for CASSLASGNTQYF.

About this clonotype: This is likely a read error, given that the CDR3 carries no conserved phenylalanine or tryptophan at its end. The genes are TRBV5-1 and TRBJ2-5, with D maybe TRBD1 (5 bases). V was trimmed by 3 bases and J by 5 bases, leaving 17 bases between them. Germline V gives CDR1 SGHRS, CDR2 YFSETQ. The CDR3 loop spans 15 amino acids. CDR3 DNA: TGCGCCAGCAGCTCGTATCAGGGAATGGTCGAGACCCAGTACCTC. Translation: CASSSYQGMVETQYL.

This clonotype was picked up many times. At one boundary the junction diverges from the germline segment, which might be a read error. The rearrangement uses TRBV6-1 and TRBJ2-7; 7 nucleotides line up with TRBD2. This CDR3 region has 14 residues. Germline V CDR1 and CDR2: MNHNS, SASEGT. For the CDR3, the DNA is TGTGCCAGCGTGCAGGGAGGGACCCAATACGGGCAGTACTTC. Its protein is CASVQGGTQYGQYF.

The CDR3 coding sequence is TGTGCCAGCAGCTTCACAGGGGGATACTACTATGGCTACACCTTC. This sequence encodes CASSFTGGYYYGYTF. V usage is TRBV7-8 and J usage is TRBJ1-2, with TRBD1 identical over 8 bases. Germline assignment: CDR1 SGHVS and CDR2 FQNEAQ. Trimming took 3 bases from V and 3 from J; bases not matched to a gene: 6. The CDR3 loop spans 15 amino acids.

This clonotype was seen ten or more times. The V call is TRBV6-2 or TRBV6-3, the J call TRBJ2-3; D not resolved. The V gene lost 5 bases and the J gene lost 1 base, with 13 bases spanning the gap. Germline CDR1 reads MNHEY; CDR2 reads SVGEGT. The CDR3 loop spans 15 amino acids. The CDR3 DNA reads TGTGCCAGCAGTCCGACTCGATCGGGCACAGATACGCAGTATTTT. Amino acid sequence: CASSPTRSGTDTQYF.

The gene calls are TRBV6-1 and TRBJ2-3; 8 nucleotides agree with TRBD1. The CDR3 extends over 13 amino acids. The germline V gene encodes CDR1 MNHNS and CDR2 SASEGT. The J segment lost 4 bases and the V segment lost 8 bases, leaving 5 bases of the junction unmatched. The DNA of the CDR3 is TGTGCCAGCCGGACAGGGAGTTCAGATACGCAGTATTTT. Translating gives CASRTGSSDTQYF.